This is a list of T cell receptor beta chains from one sample in a study of long-term antiretroviral therapy in people with HIV. Assay used: immunoSEQ multiplex PCR; TCRdb lists only in-frame clones, some missing. The profile shows 25,000 to 35,000 clones, roughly nine tenths of them singletons. The sample was unsorted PBMCs, taken roughly 5 years before starting antiretroviral therapy. These receptors all come from a man aged 50-60 years with HIV. The CDR3 runs from the conserved cysteine through the conserved F or W. D genes are given only for firm matches. Only some rows state a clone size, as once, few, many or a class for expanded clones.

clone_size	d_call	cdr3_length	j_call	v_call	cdr3_nt	cdr3_aa
once	NA	12	TRBJ2-2	TRBV6-6	TGTGCCAGCAGTACACCATACGGGGAGCTGTTTTTT	CASSTPYGELFF
NA	NA	13	TRBJ2-7	TRBV5-1	TGCGCCACCAGAATCGACTACGCCTACGAGCAGTACTTC	CATRIDYAYEQYF
NA	NA	15	TRBJ1-2	TRBV6-5	TGTGCCAGCAGTTACGGGCAGGGAGGGTTGTATGGCTACACCTTC	CASSYGQGGLYGYTF
NA	TRBD2	12	TRBJ2-1	TRBV7-9	TGTGCCAGCAGACCAGCGGGAGGTGGCATGTTCTTC	CASRPAGGGMFF
NA	NA	13	TRBJ2-5	TRBV2	TGTGCCAGCAGTGAAAGGCAGGGAGAGACCCAGTACTTC	CASSERQGETQYF
NA	TRBD2	15	TRBJ2-7	TRBV7-2	TGTGCCAGCAGCTCCCGGAGCGGGAGGTCTATAGAGCAGTACTTC	CASSSRSGRSIEQYF
NA	TRBD2	14	TRBJ2-1	TRBV6-4	TGTGCCAGCAGTGTTGCGGGGGACGTCAACGAGCAGTTCTTC	CASSVAGDVNEQFF
NA	TRBD2	15	TRBJ2-1	TRBV5-8	TGTGCCAGCAGCTTGGGACTAGCGTTTTACAATGAGCAGTTCTTC	CASSLGLAFYNEQFF
NA	NA	16	TRBJ2-7	TRBV7-9	TGTGCCAGCAGCCATTTACGGGGGTCTGTATACTTAGAGCAGTACTTC	CASSHLRGSVYLEQYF
NA	NA	14	TRBJ2-3	TRBV11-2	TGTGCCAGCAGCTTACCGGGGGTCCCTCTGGGGCAGTATTTT	CASSLPGVPLGQYF
few	NA	14	TRBJ1-2	TRBV4-1	TGCGCCAGCAGCCAAGATGTGGATCTATATGGCTACACCTTC	CASSQDVDLYGYTF
NA	TRBD2	15	TRBJ2-1	TRBV5-4	TGTGCCAGCAGCTCAACGGGGGGGGCCTACAATGAGCAGTTCTTC	CASSSTGGAYNEQFF
NA	NA	15	TRBJ1-1	TRBV7-8	TGTGCCAGCAGCCCCAGGCGGGGACTGAGCACTGAAGCTTTCTTT	CASSPRRGLSTEAFF
NA	NA	15	TRBJ2-7	TRBV5-4	TGTGCCAGCAGCTTGTCGTCGGGCCACGTTTGGGGGCAGTACTTC	CASSLSSGHVWGQYF
NA	NA	14	TRBJ1-4	TRBV28	TGTGCCAGCACCATGATTACAACTAATGAAAAACTGTTTTTT	CASTMITTNEKLFF
NA	NA	15	TRBJ1-5	TRBV19	TGTGCCAGTAGTATACCCGGTTATAGCAATCAGCCCCAGCATTTT	CASSIPGYSNQPQHF
NA	NA	19	TRBJ2-7	TRBV28	TGTGCCAGCAGTTTACTGAGAGGGGAAGGTGGAGGGAAAATCTACGAGCAGTACTTC	CASSLLRGEGGGKIYEQYF
NA	NA	13	TRBJ2-7	TRBV6-5	TGTGCCAGCAGGTTTGCCCTCGAATACGAGCAGTACTTC	CASRFALEYEQYF
few	TRBD1	12	TRBJ2-7	TRBV10-2	TGCGCCAGCAGTACAGGGGACTACGAGCAGTACTTC	CASSTGDYEQYF
NA	NA	14	TRBJ2-3	TRBV7-9	TGTGCCAGCAGCTTCACGGACGGCACAGATACGCAGTATTTT	CASSFTDGTDTQYF
NA	NA	18	TRBJ2-5	TRBV5-4	TGTGCCAGCAGCTTGGGTAATCTTCTAGCGCCCCCCGGGGAGACCCAGTACTTC	CASSLGNLLAPPGETQYF
NA	NA	17	TRBJ2-4	TRBV30	TGTGCCTGGAGTGTAGTACAGGAGGCCCTGGCCAAAAACATTCAGTACTTC	CAWSVVQEALAKNIQYF
NA	TRBD1	17	TRBJ2-1	TRBV4-2	TGTGCCAGCAGCCAAGATAATGGGGGACAGGGGATCAATGAGCAGTTCTTC	CASSQDNGGQGINEQFF
NA	NA	12	TRBJ2-2	TRBV30	TGTGCCTGGAGTGCGGTGGCCGGGGAGCTGTTTTTT	CAWSAVAGELFF